This T cell receptor beta chain was retrieved from a study of spatial heterogeneity in lung cancer (dated by TCRdb to between 2017 and 2020). For context, the study as a whole: Beta-chain transcripts were consistently detected in greater numbers than alpha-chain transcripts, which likely reflected higher beta-chain transcript abundance. TCR transcript counts in tumor regions correlated strongly with a T cell transcriptional module score from matched bulk RNA-seq. In the raw uncorrected reads, each unique combination of TCR and UMI appeared on average more than ten times. TCR alpha and beta repertoires were quantitatively compared across multiple tumor regions, matched nontumor lung and blood in non-small cell lung cancer. Nonsynonymous mutation counts, determined by whole-exome sequencing of tumor tissue, were related to features of the TCR repertoire. At surgery, both alpha and beta chains were TCR-sequenced in some 220 tumor regions, about 61 matched nontumor lung samples and a few dozen PBMC samples. Broad study findings and their caveats: TCR-seq coverage of tumor T cells was estimated to be only around 7% for alpha chains and roughly 13% for beta chains. Additional single-cell paired TCR alpha and beta sequencing was considered necessary to confirm, at a functional level, the hypothesis that regional TCRs recognize regional mutations. The tumor nonsynonymous mutation count correlated with the number of expanded alpha and beta TCRs within the tumor. Counts of ubiquitous and regional expanded TCRs were found to correlate with counts of ubiquitous and regional nonsynonymous mutations, respectively.

At least ten counts were recorded for this clonotype. Which antigen it targets is not known. No base quality values were provided; no much bigger clone lies one nucleotide off. The CDR3 has 14 amino acids, counting the end cysteine and phenylalanine. Only the CDR3 part of the read is kept: 42 bases, read in frame from the first base. V drops 6 bases and J drops 3 bases, leaving 14 bases in between. CDR1 and CDR2, looked up from the germline V gene (reference sequence), are MNHEY and SMNVEV. Interpreted using the paper, the time point label stands for: sample taken at primary tumor resection. Samples were obtained from approximately 76 patients with early-stage, untreated non-small cell lung cancer from the lung TRACERx cohort. TCR sequencing used whole RNA extracted from tumor and nontumor lung tissue, or from cryopreserved PBMC samples, without cell sorting. Only patients for whom sufficient RNA was available from at least two tumor regions were selected for TCR sequencing. Tumor and adjacent nontumor lung specimens were reviewed by a lung pathologist before selection.

The library relied on 5' RACE. The reads were generated on a NextSeq 500. In the TCR library protocol, a unique molecular identifier was attached to each TCR cDNA molecule so that PCR and sequencing errors could be corrected. As for the original processing: TCR identification, UMI-based error correction and CDR3 extraction were all carried out with Decombinator tools. Expanded TCRs were defined as those above a frequency of 2 per 1,000, corresponding to the top 1% of the tumor frequency distribution. Expanded tumor TCRs were classed as regional if statistically deemed absent (corrected P<0.05) from at least one tumor region, otherwise ubiquitous. Renyi diversity was calculated using the R vegan package after each repertoire was subsampled 100 times to 5,000 TCRs. CDR3 similarity networks were built from amino acid triplet string-kernel similarity, connecting CDR3s with pairwise similarity above 0.82. TCRdb's own reprocessing of the public reads used fastp at Q25 and MiXCR and kept productive beta chains. One record per CDR3 amino acid sequence lists the most common genes and DNA. V and J calls and clone size were set by TCRdb, not the authors. The sample table holds 9,500 to 13,000 distinct CDR3 sequences, of which around 10% were seen once. Jointly, the top ten make up over 9.5% of the sample.

The rearranged segments are TRBV27 and TRBJ2-5; 8 matching bases give a weak D call of TRBD1. The source is a female donor with early-stage non-small cell lung cancer. The sequences come from lung tumor tissue, collected at surgery. The sequenced DNA: TGTGCCAGCAGCTCCACAGGGGGGGAAGAGACCCAGTACTTC. This translates into CASSSTGGEETQYF.